The entry below describes one T cell receptor beta chain. The ends were cut back, 8 bases at V and 4 bases at J, with 22 bases in the middle. The germline V gene has CDR1 SEHNR and CDR2 FQNEAQ (reference sequence). The CDR3 is 16 amino acids. This sample was included in a study of shared clonotypes between healthy human individuals. Sequencing used immunoSEQ multiplex PCR; TCRdb keeps in-frame clones, though not all of them. The table has roughly 2.2 million clones, 90% to 95% seen once. The clonotype comes from a young man in good health. Some clones in this sample may be carry-over from other donors' samples. Sequencing was carried out using naive CD4+ T cells from PBMCs. Noted subset: CD45RA+ positively selected. The chain has TRBV7-9 and TRBJ2-3; D is perhaps TRBD2 (6 bases). CDR3 nucleotides: TGTGCCAGCGCCGGAAAGCCGGGACTGGTGGCAGATACGCAGTATTTT. Protein: CASAGKPGLVADTQYF.